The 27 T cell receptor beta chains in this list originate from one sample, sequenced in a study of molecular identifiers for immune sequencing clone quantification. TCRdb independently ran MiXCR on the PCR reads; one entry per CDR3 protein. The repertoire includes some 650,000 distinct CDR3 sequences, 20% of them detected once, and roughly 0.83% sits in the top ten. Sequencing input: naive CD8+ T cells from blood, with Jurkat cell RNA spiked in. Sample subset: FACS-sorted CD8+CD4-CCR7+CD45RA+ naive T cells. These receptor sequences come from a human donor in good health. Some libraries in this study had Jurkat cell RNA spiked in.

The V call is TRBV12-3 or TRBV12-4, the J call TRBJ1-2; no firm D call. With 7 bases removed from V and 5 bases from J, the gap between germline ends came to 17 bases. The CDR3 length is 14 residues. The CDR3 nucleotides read TGTGCCAGCATCCCCGGCAACCAACCTTATGGCTACACCTTC. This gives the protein CASIPGNQPYGYTF.

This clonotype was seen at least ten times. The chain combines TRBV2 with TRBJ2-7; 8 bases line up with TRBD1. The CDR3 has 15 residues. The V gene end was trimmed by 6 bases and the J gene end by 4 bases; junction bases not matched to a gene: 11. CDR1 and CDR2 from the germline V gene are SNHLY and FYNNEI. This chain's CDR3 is CASRTGTGRGYEQYF. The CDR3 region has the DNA TGTGCCAGCAGGACGGGGACAGGACGGGGATACGAGCAGTACTTC.

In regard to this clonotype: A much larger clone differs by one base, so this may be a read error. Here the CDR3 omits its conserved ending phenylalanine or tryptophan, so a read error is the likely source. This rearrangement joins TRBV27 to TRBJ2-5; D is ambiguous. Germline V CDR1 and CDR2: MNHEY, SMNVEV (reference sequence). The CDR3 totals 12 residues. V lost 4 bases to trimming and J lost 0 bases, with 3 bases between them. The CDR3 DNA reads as TGTGCCAGCAGTTCCCACCAAGAGACCCAGTACTCC. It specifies CASSSHQETQYS.

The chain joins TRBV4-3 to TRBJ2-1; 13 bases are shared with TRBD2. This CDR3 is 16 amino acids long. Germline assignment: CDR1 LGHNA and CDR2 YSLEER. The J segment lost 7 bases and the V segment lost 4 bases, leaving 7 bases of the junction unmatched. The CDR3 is CASSPGLAGVGNEQFF. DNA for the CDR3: TGCGCCAGCAGCCCCGGACTAGCGGGGGTGGGGAATGAGCAGTTCTTC.

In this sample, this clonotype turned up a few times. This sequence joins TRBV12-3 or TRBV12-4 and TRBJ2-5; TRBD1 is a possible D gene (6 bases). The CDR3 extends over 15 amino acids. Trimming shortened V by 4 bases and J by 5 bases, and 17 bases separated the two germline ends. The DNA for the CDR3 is TGTGCCAGCAGTTCCCTCGGGACACCAACGGAGACCCAGTACTTC. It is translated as CASSSLGTPTETQYF.

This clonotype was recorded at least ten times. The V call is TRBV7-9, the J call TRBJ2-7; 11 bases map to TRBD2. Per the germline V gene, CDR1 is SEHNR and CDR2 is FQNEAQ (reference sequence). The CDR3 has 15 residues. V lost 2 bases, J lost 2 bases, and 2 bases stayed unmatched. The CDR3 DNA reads TGTGCCAGCAGCTTAACTAGCGGGGGCCCCTACGAGCAGTACTTC. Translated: CASSLTSGGPYEQYF.

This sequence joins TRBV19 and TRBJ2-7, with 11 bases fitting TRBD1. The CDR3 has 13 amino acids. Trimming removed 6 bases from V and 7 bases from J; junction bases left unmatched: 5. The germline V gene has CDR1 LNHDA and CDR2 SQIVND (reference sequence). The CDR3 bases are TGTGCCAGTAGCCGGGACAGGGGGGTTGAGCAGTACTTC. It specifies CASSRDRGVEQYF. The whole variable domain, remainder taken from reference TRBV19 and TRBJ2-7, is DGGITQSPKYLFRKEGQNVTLSCEQNLNHDAMYWYRQDPGQGLRLIYYSQIVNDFQKGDIAEGYSVSREKKESFPLTVTSAQKNPTAFYLCASSRDRGVEQYFGPGTRLTVT.

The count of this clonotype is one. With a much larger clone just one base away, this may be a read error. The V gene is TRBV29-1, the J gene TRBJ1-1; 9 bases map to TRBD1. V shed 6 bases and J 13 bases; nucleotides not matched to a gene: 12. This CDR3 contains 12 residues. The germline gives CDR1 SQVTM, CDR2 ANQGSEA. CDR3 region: CSVPGQGNWRFF. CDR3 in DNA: TGCAGCGTCCCGGGACAGGGTAACTGGCGTTTCTTT.

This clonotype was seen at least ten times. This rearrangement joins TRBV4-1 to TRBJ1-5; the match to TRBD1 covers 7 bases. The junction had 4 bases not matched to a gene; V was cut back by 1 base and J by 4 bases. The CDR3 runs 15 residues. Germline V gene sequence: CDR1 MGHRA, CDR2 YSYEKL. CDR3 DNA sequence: TGCGCCAGCAGCCAAGGACAGGGTTGGAATCAGCCCCAGCATTTT. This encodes CASSQGQGWNQPQHF.

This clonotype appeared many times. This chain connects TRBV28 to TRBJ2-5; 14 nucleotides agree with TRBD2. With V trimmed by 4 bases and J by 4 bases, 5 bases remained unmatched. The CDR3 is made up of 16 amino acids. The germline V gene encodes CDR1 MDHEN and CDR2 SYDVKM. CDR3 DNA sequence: TGTGCCAGCAGTTCGGGACTAGCGGGAGTTTTAGAGACCCAGTACTTC. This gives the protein CASSSGLAGVLETQYF.

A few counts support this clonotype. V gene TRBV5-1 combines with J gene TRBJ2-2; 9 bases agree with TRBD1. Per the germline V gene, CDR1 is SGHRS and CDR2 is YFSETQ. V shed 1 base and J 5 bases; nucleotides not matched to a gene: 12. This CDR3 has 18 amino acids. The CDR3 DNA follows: TGCGCCAGCAGCTTGCAACCCCGGACAGGGGTTAATACCGGGGAGCTGTTTTTT. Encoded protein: CASSLQPRTGVNTGELFF. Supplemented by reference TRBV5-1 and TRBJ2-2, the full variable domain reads KAGVTQTPRYLIKTRGQQVTLSCSPISGHRSVSWYQQTPGQGLQFLFEYFSETQRNKGNFPGRFSGRQFSNSRSEMNVSTLELGDSALYLCASSLQPRTGVNTGELFFGEGSRLTVL.

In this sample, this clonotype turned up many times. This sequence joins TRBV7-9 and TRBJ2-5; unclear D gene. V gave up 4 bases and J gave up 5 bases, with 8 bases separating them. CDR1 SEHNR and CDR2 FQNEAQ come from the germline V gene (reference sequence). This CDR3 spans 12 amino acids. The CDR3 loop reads CASSSHTETQYF. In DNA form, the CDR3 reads TGTGCCAGCAGCTCTCATACGGAGACCCAGTACTTC. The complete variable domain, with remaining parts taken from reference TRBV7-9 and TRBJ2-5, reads DTGVSQNPRHKITKRGQNVTFRCDPISEHNRLYWYRQTLGQGPEFLTYFQNEAQLEKSRLLSDRFSAERPKGSFSTLEIQRTEQGDSAMYLCASSSHTETQYFGPGTRLLVL.

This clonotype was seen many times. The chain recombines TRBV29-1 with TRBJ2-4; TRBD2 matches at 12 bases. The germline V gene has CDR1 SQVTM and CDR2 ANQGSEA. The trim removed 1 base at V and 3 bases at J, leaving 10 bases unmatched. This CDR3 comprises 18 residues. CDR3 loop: CSVEGLAGGNIGKNIQYF. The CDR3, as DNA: TGCAGCGTTGAAGGGCTAGCGGGGGGGAACATTGGCAAAAACATTCAGTACTTC.

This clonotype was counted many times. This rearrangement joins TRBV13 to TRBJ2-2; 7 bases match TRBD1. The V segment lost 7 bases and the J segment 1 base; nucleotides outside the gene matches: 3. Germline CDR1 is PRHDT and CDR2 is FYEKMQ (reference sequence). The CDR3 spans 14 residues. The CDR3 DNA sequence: TGTGCCAGCACTGGGACAGAGAACACCGGGGAGCTGTTTTTT. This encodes CASTGTENTGELFF. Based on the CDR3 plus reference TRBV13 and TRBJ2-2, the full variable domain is AAGVIQSPRHLIKEKRETATLKCYPIPRHDTVYWYQQGPGQDPQFLISFYEKMQSDKGSIPDRFSAQQFSDYHSELNMSSLELGDSALYFCASTGTENTGELFFGEGSRLTVL.

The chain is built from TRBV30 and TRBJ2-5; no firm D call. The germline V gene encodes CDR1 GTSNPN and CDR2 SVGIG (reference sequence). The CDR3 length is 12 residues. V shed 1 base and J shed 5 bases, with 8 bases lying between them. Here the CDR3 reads CAWSEGWETQYF. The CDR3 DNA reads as TGTGCCTGGAGTGAAGGGTGGGAGACCCAGTACTTC.

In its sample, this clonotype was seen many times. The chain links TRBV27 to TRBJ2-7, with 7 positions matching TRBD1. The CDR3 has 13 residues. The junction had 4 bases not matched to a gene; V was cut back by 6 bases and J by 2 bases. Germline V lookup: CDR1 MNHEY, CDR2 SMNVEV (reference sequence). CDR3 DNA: TGTGCCAGCAGCTCTCAGGGGGCCTACGAGCAGTACTTC. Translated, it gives CASSSQGAYEQYF.

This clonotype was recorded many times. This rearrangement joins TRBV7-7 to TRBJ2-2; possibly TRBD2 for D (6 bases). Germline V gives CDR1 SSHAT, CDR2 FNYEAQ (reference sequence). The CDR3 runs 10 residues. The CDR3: CAAGTGELFF. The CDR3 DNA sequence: TGTGCTGCGGGAACCGGGGAGCTGTTTTTT.

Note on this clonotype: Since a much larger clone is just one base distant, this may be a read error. CDR3: CASSLTTGYQETQYF. The CDR3 DNA reads TGTGCCAGCAGTCTTACCACCGGGTACCAAGAGACCCAGTACTTC. The genes are TRBV27 and TRBJ2-5; no definite D call. Trimming removed 5 bases at V and 0 bases at J, with 13 bases between. The CDR3 has 15 residues. Germline V gene lookup returns CDR1 MNHEY and CDR2 SMNVEV (reference sequence).

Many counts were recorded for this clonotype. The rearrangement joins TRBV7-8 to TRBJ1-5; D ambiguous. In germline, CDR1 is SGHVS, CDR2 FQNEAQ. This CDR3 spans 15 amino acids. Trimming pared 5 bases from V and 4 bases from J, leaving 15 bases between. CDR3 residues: CASSRGSFGNQPQHF. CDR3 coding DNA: TGTGCCAGCAGCCGCGGTAGTTTTGGGAATCAGCCCCAGCATTTT.

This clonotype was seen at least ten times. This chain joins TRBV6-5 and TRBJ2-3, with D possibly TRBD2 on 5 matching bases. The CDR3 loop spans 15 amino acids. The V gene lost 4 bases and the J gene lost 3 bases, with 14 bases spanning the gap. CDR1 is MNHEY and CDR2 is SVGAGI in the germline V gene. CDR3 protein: CASSSTGTGTDTQYF. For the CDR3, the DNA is TGTGCCAGCAGTTCGACGGGAACTGGTACAGATACGCAGTATTTT.

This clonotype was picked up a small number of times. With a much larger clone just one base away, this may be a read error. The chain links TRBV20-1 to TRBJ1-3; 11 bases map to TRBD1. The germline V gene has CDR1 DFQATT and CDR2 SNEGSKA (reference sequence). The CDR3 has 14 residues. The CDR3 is CSAKDRGPGNAIYF. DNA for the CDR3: TGCAGTGCCAAGGACAGGGGGCCTGGAAACGCCATATATTTT.

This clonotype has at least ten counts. CDR3 residues: CASSQDPGGSMNTEAFF. The CDR3 DNA reads TGCGCCAGCAGCCAAGATCCAGGAGGGTCCATGAACACTGAAGCTTTCTTT. J is TRBJ1-1 and V is TRBV4-3; unclear D gene. Germline V lookup: CDR1 LGHNA, CDR2 YSLEER. The V gene lost 0 bases and the J gene lost 0 bases, with 14 bases spanning the gap. The CDR3 is 17 amino acids.

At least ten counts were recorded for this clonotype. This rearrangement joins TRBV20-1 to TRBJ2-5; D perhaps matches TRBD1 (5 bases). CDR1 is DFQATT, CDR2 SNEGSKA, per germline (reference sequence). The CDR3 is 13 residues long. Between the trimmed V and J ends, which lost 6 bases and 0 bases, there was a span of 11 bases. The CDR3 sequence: CSAKGQYQETQYF. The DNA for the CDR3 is TGCAGTGCCAAGGGGCAGTACCAAGAGACCCAGTACTTC.

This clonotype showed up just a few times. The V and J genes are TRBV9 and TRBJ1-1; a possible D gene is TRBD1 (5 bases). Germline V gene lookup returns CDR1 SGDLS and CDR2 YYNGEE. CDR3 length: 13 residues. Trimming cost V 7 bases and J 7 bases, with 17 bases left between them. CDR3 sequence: CASGTLGEVEAFF. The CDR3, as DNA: TGTGCCAGCGGCACCCTGGGGGAGGTTGAAGCTTTCTTT.

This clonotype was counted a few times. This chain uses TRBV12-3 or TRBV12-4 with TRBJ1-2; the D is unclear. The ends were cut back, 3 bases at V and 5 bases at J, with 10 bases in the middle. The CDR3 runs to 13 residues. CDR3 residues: CASSLGSWYGYTF. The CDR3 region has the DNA TGTGCCAGCAGTTTGGGCAGTTGGTATGGCTACACCTTC.

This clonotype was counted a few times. The CDR3 spells CASSSGGDSYNEQFF. Here the CDR3 DNA reads TGTGCCAGCAGCTCGGGGGGGGACTCCTACAATGAGCAGTTCTTC. The V and J genes are TRBV5-6 and TRBJ2-1; 8 positions agree with TRBD2. This CDR3 contains 15 residues. Germline lookup yields CDR1 SGHDT and CDR2 YYEEEE. Trimming took 3 bases from V and 0 from J; bases not matched to a gene: 2.

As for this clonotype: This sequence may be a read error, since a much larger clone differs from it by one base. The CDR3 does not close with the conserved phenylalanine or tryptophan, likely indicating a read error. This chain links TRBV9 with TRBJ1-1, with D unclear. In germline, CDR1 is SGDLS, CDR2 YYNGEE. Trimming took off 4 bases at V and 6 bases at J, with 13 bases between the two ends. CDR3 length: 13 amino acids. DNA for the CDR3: TGTGCCAGCAGCTCCTCCTCGAGAGCTGAAGCTTTCTCT. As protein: CASSSSSRAEAFS.